This T cell receptor (beta chain) was sequenced for a study of cytotoxic CD8 clonotypes in ibrutinib-treated CLL. Study at large: Across the patients, roughly 10 were relapsed/refractory, roughly 15 treatment-naive and 17 to 18 IGHV unmutated. The authors obtained response samples at a median of around 11 months of treatment, range 6 to 36. General study results and limits: Higher circulating CD8+ T-cell counts strongly accompanied higher baseline clonality, above age-matched healthy donors. Sustained-remission patients were sampled at different times than progressing patients were.

Of note for this clone: No antigen is known for it.

V lost 1 base and J 3 bases, leaving 7 bases between the germline ends. The CDR3 runs to 13 residues. Per the germline V gene, CDR1 is SGHRS and CDR2 is YFSETQ. Some clones are missing from TCRdb's copy, which holds only in-frame ones; the method was immunoSEQ multiplex PCR. This table has 300,000 to 350,000 clones, about 77% appearing once. The sequencing here drew on PBMCs, taken before ibrutinib treatment. The V gene is TRBV5-1, the J gene TRBJ2-5; D is unresolved. This sequence was found in a human donor with chronic lymphocytic leukemia. CDR3 sequence (DNA): TGCGCCAGCAGCTTGCTCTCAAAAGAGACCCAGTACTTC. As protein: CASSLLSKETQYF.